These 10 T cell receptor beta chains were sequenced from one sample in a study of human T cells and chemical hapten exposure (dated by TCRdb to the early 2020s). What this sample's time point label stands for: pre-sensitization, week 0. This specimen's treatment or condition label, interpreted: therapeutic diphenylcyclopropenone sensitization with weekly scalp DPC. The protocol used for the library was RACE. Instrument on record: NextSeq 500. TCRdb redid the processing of the public reads, applying fastp at Q25 and MiXCR, and retained in-frame beta chains. Rows matching on CDR3 protein sequence are summarized as one entry with the most common DNA and genes. The sample has tens of thousands of distinct CDR3 sequences on record, 14% of them singletons. The top ten clonotypes cover 4.6% of the sample. Sequenced here: whole blood, sampled in connection with sensitization to the hapten diphenylcyclopropenone (DPC). The source of these receptors is a woman aged 45-60 years with alopecia areata. Some clones in this sample may be carry-over from other donors' samples.

With regard to this clonotype: At one boundary the junction diverges from the germline segment, which might be a read error. This chain connects TRBV6-5 to TRBJ1-4; possibly TRBD1 for D (6 bases). The germline gives CDR1 MNHEY, CDR2 SVGAGI. The CDR3 sequence is 16 residues long. DNA of the CDR3: TGTGCCAGCAGGAAGACAGGCCAAGTCCCTAATGAAAAACCGTTTTTT. Protein product: CASRKTGQVPNEKPFF.

The CDR3 protein is CASSPGLENQPQHF. CDR3 nucleotides: TGTGCCAGCTCACCAGGGCTAGAAAATCAGCCCCAGCATTTT. The chain uses TRBV18 and TRBJ1-5; D unresolved. V dropped 2 bases and J dropped 4 bases, with 9 bases sitting between them. The CDR3 sequence is 14 residues long. The germline gives CDR1 KGHSH, CDR2 LQKENI.

This clonotype turned up a few times. The chain has TRBV7-2 and TRBJ2-2, with 8 bases fitting TRBD1. Trimming removed 5 bases from V and 0 bases from J; junction bases left unmatched: 5. The CDR3 is 16 residues long. From germline, CDR1 is SGHTA and CDR2 FQGNSA. CDR3 sequence (DNA): TGTGCCAGCAGCGTAACGACAGGGGCGAACACCGGGGAGCTGTTTTTT. This sequence encodes CASSVTTGANTGELFF.

This clonotype rates as medium-sized. The chain couples TRBV29-1 to TRBJ1-5, with D hard to call. This CDR3 contains 13 residues. Trimming stripped 4 bases from V and 9 bases from J, with 16 bases between. The V gene's germline CDR1 is SQVTM and CDR2 ANQGSEA. The CDR3 DNA reads as TGCAGCGTTGTGGGCGTACCCCGGGGGCCCCAGCATTTT. Translated: CSVVGVPRGPQHF.

The chain has TRBV24-1 and TRBJ2-3; D could derive from TRBD1 or TRBD2 (5 bases each). V dropped 9 bases and J dropped 6 bases, with 27 bases sitting between them. The CDR3 length is 17 residues. The V gene's germline CDR1 is KGHDR and CDR2 SFDVKD. CDR3: CATAPVGAPGKGDTQYF. CDR3 coding DNA: TGTGCCACCGCACCCGTCGGGGCACCAGGGAAAGGGGATACGCAGTATTTT.

V and J are TRBV28 and TRBJ1-4, with no clear D. The CDR3 is made up of 12 amino acids. Looked up from germline, CDR1 is MDHEN and CDR2 is SYDVKM. V gave up 8 bases and J gave up 8 bases, with 12 bases separating them. CDR3 bases: TGTGCCAGCGGGCCAACGGCCGAAAAACTGTTTTTT. This translates into CASGPTAEKLFF.

This clonotype has just a few counts. The genes are TRBV6-6 and TRBJ2-1, with 13 bases aligning to TRBD2. This CDR3 is built from 15 residues. Germline-derived CDR1 and CDR2 are MNHNY and SVGAGI (reference sequence). J gave up 6 bases and V 2 bases, and 1 base lay outside the gene matches. The DNA of the CDR3 is TGTGCCAGCAGTTACACTAGCGGGAGGGCCAATGAGCAGTTCTTC. This gives the protein CASSYTSGRANEQFF.

This clonotype has just a few counts. This chain joins TRBV20-1 and TRBJ1-6; unclear D gene. The CDR3 has 13 residues. V was pared by 2 bases and J by 10 bases, with 12 bases between. The V gene's germline CDR1 is DFQATT and CDR2 SNEGSKA (reference sequence). The CDR3 here is CSARPGRRSPLHF. CDR3 in DNA: TGCAGTGCTAGACCGGGCAGGCGATCACCCCTCCACTTT.

J is TRBJ2-6 and V is TRBV18; possibly TRBD2 for D (6 bases). V lost 3 bases, J lost 2 bases, and 14 bases lay in between. There are 17 residues in the CDR3. Per germline, CDR1 KGHSH and CDR2 LQKENI. The CDR3 protein is CASSPRDPLAGANVLTF. Written as DNA, the CDR3 is TGTGCCAGCTCACCGCGGGACCCCCTCGCTGGGGCCAACGTCCTGACTTTC.

The gene calls are TRBV27 and TRBJ2-1, with 16 bases fitting TRBD2. V lost 5 bases and J lost 9; bases outside the gene matches: 4. The CDR3 is 15 amino acids. Germline lookup yields CDR1 MNHEY and CDR2 SMNVEV (reference sequence). CDR3 nucleotide sequence: TGTGCCAGCAGTAGAGGGACTAGCGGGAGGGGTGAGCAGTTCTTC. Encoded protein: CASSRGTSGRGEQFF.